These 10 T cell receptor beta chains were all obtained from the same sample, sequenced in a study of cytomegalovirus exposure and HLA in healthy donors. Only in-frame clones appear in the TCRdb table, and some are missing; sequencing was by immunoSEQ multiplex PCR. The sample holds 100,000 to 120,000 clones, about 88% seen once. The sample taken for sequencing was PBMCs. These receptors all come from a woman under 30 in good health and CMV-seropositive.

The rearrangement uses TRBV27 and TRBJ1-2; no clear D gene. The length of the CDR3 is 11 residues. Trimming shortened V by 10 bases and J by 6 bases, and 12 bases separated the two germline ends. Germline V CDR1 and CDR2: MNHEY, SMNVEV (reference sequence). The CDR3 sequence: CATVREDGYTF. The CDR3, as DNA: TGTGCCACCGTGAGGGAGGATGGCTACACCTTC.

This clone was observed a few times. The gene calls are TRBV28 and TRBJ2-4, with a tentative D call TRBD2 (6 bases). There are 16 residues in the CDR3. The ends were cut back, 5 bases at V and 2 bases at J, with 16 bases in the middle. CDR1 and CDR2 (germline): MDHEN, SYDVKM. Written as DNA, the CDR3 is TGTGCCAGCAGTCTGGGGACTGCCCTGTCCAAAAACATTCAGTACTTC. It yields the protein CASSLGTALSKNIQYF.

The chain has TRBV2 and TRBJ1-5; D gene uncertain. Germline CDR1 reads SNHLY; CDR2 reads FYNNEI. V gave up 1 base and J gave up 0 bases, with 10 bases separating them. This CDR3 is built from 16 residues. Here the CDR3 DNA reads TGTGCCAGCAGTGAAGGGTCGGTCTATAGCAATCAGCCCCAGCATTTT. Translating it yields CASSEGSVYSNQPQHF.

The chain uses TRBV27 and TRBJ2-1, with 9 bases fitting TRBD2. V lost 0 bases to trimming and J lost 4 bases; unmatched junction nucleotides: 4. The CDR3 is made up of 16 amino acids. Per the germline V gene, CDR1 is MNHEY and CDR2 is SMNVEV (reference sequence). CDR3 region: CASSLSGSGGYNEQFF. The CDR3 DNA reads TGTGCCAGCAGTTTATCTGGTAGCGGGGGATACAATGAGCAGTTCTTC.

The CDR3 coding sequence is TGTGCCAGCAGGACCCAAGGAGCACCGCAGTACTTC. Its translation: CASRTQGAPQYF. The V gene is TRBV28, the J gene TRBJ2-7; D is uncertain. Germline CDR1 reads MDHEN; CDR2 reads SYDVKM. The V end was cut by 6 bases, the J end by 9 bases, with 15 bases between. The CDR3 is 12 amino acids.

CDR3 nucleotides: TGTGCCAGCATTAAGACAGGGGGCAATCAGCCCCAGCATTTT. Its protein is CASIKTGGNQPQHF. The V and J genes are TRBV6-1 and TRBJ1-5; the match to TRBD1 covers 8 bases. The V gene's germline CDR1 is MNHNS and CDR2 SASEGT. Trimming removed 7 bases from V and 2 bases from J; junction bases left unmatched: 4. The CDR3 extends over 14 amino acids.

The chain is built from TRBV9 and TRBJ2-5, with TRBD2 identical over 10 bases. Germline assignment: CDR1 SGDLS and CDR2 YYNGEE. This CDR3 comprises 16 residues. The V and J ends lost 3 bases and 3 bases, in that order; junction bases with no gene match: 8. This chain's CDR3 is CASSATASGSEETQYF. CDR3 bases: TGTGCCAGCAGCGCAACGGCTAGCGGGAGCGAAGAGACCCAGTACTTC.

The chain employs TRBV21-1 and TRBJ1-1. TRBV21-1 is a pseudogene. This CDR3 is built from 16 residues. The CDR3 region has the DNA TGTGCCAGCAGCAAAGTTTTAAGGTTTGGGGGGGAATCAGCTTTCTTT. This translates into CASSKVLRFGGESAFF.

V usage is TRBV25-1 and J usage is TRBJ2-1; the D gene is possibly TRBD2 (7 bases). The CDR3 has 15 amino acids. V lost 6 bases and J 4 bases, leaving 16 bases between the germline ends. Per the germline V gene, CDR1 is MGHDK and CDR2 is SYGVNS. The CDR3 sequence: CASSSDGGPYNEQFF. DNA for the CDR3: TGTGCCAGCAGCTCAGACGGGGGGCCTTACAATGAGCAGTTCTTC.

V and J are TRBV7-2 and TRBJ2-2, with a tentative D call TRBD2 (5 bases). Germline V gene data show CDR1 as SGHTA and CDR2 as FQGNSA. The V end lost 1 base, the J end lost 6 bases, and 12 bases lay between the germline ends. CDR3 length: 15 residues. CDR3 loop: CASSLGGNAAGELFF. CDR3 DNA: TGTGCCAGCAGCTTAGGAGGGAATGCCGCCGGGGAGCTGTTTTTT.